What follows is one T cell receptor (beta chain) and its context. Germline CDR1 is MNHNS and CDR2 is SASEGT. CDR3 length: 16 residues. Trimming stripped 5 bases from V and 1 base from J, with 12 bases between. The data were taken from a study of T cells in Graves' hyperthyroidism and ophthalmopathy. The CDR3 regions of TCR beta were amplified from RNA transcripts. Primed by the HTBI set, a first-round RT-PCR was run on the TCR CDR3. TCRdb reanalysed the multiplex PCR reads using MiXCR and keeps one entry per CDR3 protein. Of 550,000 to 800,000 distinct CDR3 sequences listed, 16% are singletons. The authors deemed Graves' hyperthyroidism stable absent ophthalmopathy progression within 18 months. Patients having uncontrolled infection, another autoimmune disease, pregnancy or lactation were not included.

Sequencing was carried out using blood. The receptor was isolated from a man younger than 35 with Graves' hyperthyroidism. This sequence joins TRBV6-1 and TRBJ2-6; TRBD2 is a possible D gene (5 bases). CDR3 amino acids: CASSREYSSGANVLTF. Written as DNA, the CDR3 is TGTGCCAGCAGTCGGGAATATTCATCTGGGGCCAACGTCCTGACTTTC.